A single sample gave rise to the 18 T cell receptor beta chains below, sequenced in a study of blood T cell repertoires in COVID-19. Profiling relied on immunoSEQ multiplex PCR, and the TCRdb table lists in-frame clones only, not all of them. The table has some 95,000 clones, less than 95% seen once. Sequencing was performed on peripheral blood. Receptor source: a human donor with active COVID-19. The donor label of this sample is uncertain.

CDR3 sequence reads: CSVLASYNEQFF. CDR3 coding DNA: TGCAGCGTTCTCGCTAGCTACAATGAGCAGTTCTTC. The chain recombines TRBV29-1 with TRBJ2-1, with D uncertain. The CDR3 loop spans 12 amino acids. Trimming took off 5 bases at V and 3 bases at J, with 8 bases between the two ends. Germline CDR1 SQVTM, CDR2 ANQGSEA.

The rearrangement joins TRBV6-5 to TRBJ2-3; tentatively, D is TRBD1 (6 bases). This CDR3 has 15 residues. Looked up from germline, CDR1 is MNHEY and CDR2 is SVGAGI. The V and J ends lost 4 bases and 0 bases respectively, with 11 bases between them. The CDR3 sequence: CASSSLQGSTDTQYF. CDR3 nucleotides: TGTGCCAGCAGTTCTCTCCAGGGGAGCACAGATACGCAGTATTTT.

The CDR3 loop reads CASRLGAPSPNYGYTF. CDR3 bases: TGCGCCAGCAGGTTAGGGGCGCCCAGCCCTAACTATGGCTACACCTTC. This chain connects TRBV5-1 to TRBJ1-2, with D possibly matching TRBD1 (5 bases). The CDR3 runs to 16 residues. The V end lost 5 bases, the J end lost 0 bases, and 17 bases lay between the germline ends. Per the germline V gene, CDR1 is SGHRS and CDR2 is YFSETQ.

The chain links TRBV24-1 to TRBJ2-1; 7 bases map to TRBD1. Per the germline V gene, CDR1 is KGHDR and CDR2 is SFDVKD. With 6 bases clipped from V and 9 bases from J, the junction kept 1 base outside the gene matches. The CDR3 length is 11 residues. The CDR3 loop is CATSKGAEQFF. CDR3 nucleotide sequence: TGTGCCACCAGTAAGGGGGCTGAGCAGTTCTTC.

This chain joins TRBV27 and TRBJ2-5, with D perhaps matching TRBD2 (5 bases). The CDR3 loop spans 16 amino acids. CDR1 MNHEY and CDR2 SMNVEV come from the germline V gene (reference sequence). Deletions cut 6 bases from V and 1 base from J, with 18 bases between. The CDR3 loop reads CASSPIGGLAQETQYF. CDR3 nucleotides: TGTGCCAGCAGCCCCATCGGTGGACTGGCCCAAGAGACCCAGTACTTC.

CDR3 region: CASSRGGRDYNEQFF. The CDR3 bases are TGTGCCAGCAGCCGCGGGGGGCGAGACTACAATGAGCAGTTCTTC. The chain has TRBV5-4 and TRBJ2-1, with 8 positions matching TRBD2. Per the germline V gene, CDR1 is SGHNT and CDR2 is YYREEE (reference sequence). J gave up 3 bases and V 4 bases, and 6 bases lay outside the gene matches. The CDR3 runs 15 residues.

The rearrangement uses TRBV9 and TRBJ2-7; 9 bases fit TRBD2. CDR3 length: 14 amino acids. V lost 0 bases, J lost 5 bases, and 3 bases stayed unmatched. Germline V gene sequence: CDR1 SGDLS, CDR2 YYNGEE. CDR3 nucleotide sequence: TGTGCCAGCAGCGTAGAAGGGACTAGCAACGAGCAGTACTTC. Its translation is CASSVEGTSNEQYF.

The J gene is TRBJ2-2, the V gene TRBV10-3; tentatively, D is TRBD2 (6 bases). Deletions cut 1 base from V and 5 bases from J, with 11 bases between. CDR3 length: 15 amino acids. Germline V gene sequence: CDR1 ENHRY, CDR2 SYGVKD. Written as DNA, the CDR3 is TGTGCCATCAGTGAGTTCACGGAGGGGACCGGGGAGCTGTTTTTT. This sequence encodes CAISEFTEGTGELFF.

The chain links TRBV18 to TRBJ2-3; D ambiguous. The CDR3 is 12 amino acids. Germline CDR1 is KGHSH and CDR2 is LQKENI. Trimming left V 2 bases short and J 5 bases short, with 5 bases between. This chain's CDR3 is CASSPTRDTQYF. CDR3 nucleotides: TGTGCCAGCTCACCAACGAGAGATACGCAGTATTTT. Full variable domain (rest looked up from reference TRBV18 and TRBJ2-3): NAGVMQNPRHLVRRRGQEARLRCSPMKGHSHVYWYRQLPEEGLKFMVYLQKENIIDESGMPKERFSAEFPKEGPSILRIQQVVRGDSAAYFCASSPTRDTQYFGPGTRLTVL.

This sequence joins TRBV12-3 or TRBV12-4 and TRBJ1-1, with unresolved D. The CDR3 extends over 12 amino acids. Trimming took 7 bases from V and 5 from J, leaving 11 bases between them. CDR3 sequence (DNA): TGTGCCAGCACAACTGCGGGGACTGAAGCTTTCTTT. This codes for CASTTAGTEAFF.

J is TRBJ2-3 and V is TRBV5-4; weak D call: TRBD2 (6 bases). There are 14 residues in the CDR3. V was cut by 1 base and J by 1 base, with 7 bases left in between. Germline CDR1 reads SGHNT; CDR2 reads YYREEE (reference sequence). DNA of the CDR3: TGTGCCAGCAGCTTGTGGGGGGGCACAGATACGCAGTATTTT. Its translation: CASSLWGGTDTQYF.

The rearrangement uses TRBV3-1 (or the pseudogene TRBV3-2) and TRBJ2-2; maybe TRBD1 (6 bases). Germline-derived CDR1 and CDR2 are LGHDT and YNNKEL (reference sequence). The CDR3 totals 17 residues. Trimming cost V 4 bases and J 2 bases, with 17 bases left between them. CDR3 DNA sequence: TGTGCCAGCAGCCTAGAAGAGGGCAGGGGAAACACCGGGGAGCTGTTTTTT. It codes for CASSLEEGRGNTGELFF.

The rearrangement uses TRBV14 and TRBJ1-3; 8 nucleotides align to TRBD1. The CDR3 has 16 amino acids. The V gene's germline CDR1 is SGHDN and CDR2 FVKESK. V shed 1 base and J 3 bases; nucleotides not matched to a gene: 5. The CDR3 protein is CASSQVAGGFGNTIYF. In DNA form, the CDR3 reads TGTGCCAGCAGCCAAGTGGCAGGGGGCTTTGGAAACACCATATATTTT.

The chain links TRBV27 to TRBJ2-2; maybe TRBD2 (6 bases). The germline V gene has CDR1 MNHEY and CDR2 SMNVEV (reference sequence). This CDR3 contains 16 residues. The V gene lost 1 base and the J gene lost 4 bases, with 13 bases spanning the gap. The CDR3 DNA reads as TGTGCCAGCAGTTTATTATTGATGGGGGGCACCGGGGAGCTGTTTTTT. Protein: CASSLLLMGGTGELFF.

The chain has TRBV9 and TRBJ1-6, with D possibly being TRBD1 (6 bases). The germline CDR1 and CDR2 sequences are SGDLS and YYNGEE. V dropped 3 bases and J dropped 9 bases, with 13 bases sitting between them. The CDR3 consists of 14 residues. The CDR3 is CASSERQETSPLHF. DNA for the CDR3: TGTGCCAGCAGCGAGAGACAGGAAACTTCACCCCTCCACTTT.

The J gene is TRBJ2-2, the V gene TRBV6-1, with TRBD1 as a possible D gene (5 bases). This CDR3 region has 18 residues. The V and J ends lost 1 base and 4 bases respectively, with 19 bases between them. Germline V gene lookup returns CDR1 MNHNS and CDR2 SASEGT. The DNA of the CDR3 is TGTGCCAGCAGTGAAGGTGGGGCAGGGTCCGTCCCCACCGGGGAGCTGTTTTTT. It yields the protein CASSEGGAGSVPTGELFF.

The V gene is TRBV3-1 (or the pseudogene TRBV3-2), the J gene TRBJ2-1; D may be TRBD2 (7 bases). Per germline, CDR1 LGHDT and CDR2 YNNKEL (reference sequence). V lost 4 bases to trimming and J lost 9 bases, with 19 bases between them. The CDR3 totals 15 residues. The CDR3 loop is CASSPTGGRKREQFF. As DNA, the CDR3 is TGTGCCAGCAGCCCGACGGGGGGCAGGAAACGTGAGCAGTTCTTC.

The chain links TRBV9 to TRBJ2-3; 9 positions agree with TRBD2. Germline V gene sequence: CDR1 SGDLS, CDR2 YYNGEE. Germline trimming cut 4 bases from V and 0 bases from J; bases unmatched to any gene: 6. CDR3 length equals 16 residues. The CDR3 loop reads CASSSRLAASTDTQYF. The CDR3 DNA is TGTGCCAGCAGCTCCCGACTAGCGGCTAGCACAGATACGCAGTATTTT.